These 32 T cell receptor beta chains share one sample of origin, sequenced in a study of PD-1 blockade in classical Hodgkin lymphoma. Every patient had relapsed following autologous stem cell transplantation, and cohorts differed in brentuximab vedotin exposure. Clones were read by immunoSEQ multiplex PCR, and TCRdb kept only the in-frame ones, dropping some. The data contain tens of thousands of clones, 71% of them seen just once; the ten biggest clones take up over 2.5%. The specimen was peripheral blood mononuclear cells (PBMCs), collected before the second cycle of nivolumab. Receptors originate from a human donor with classical Hodgkin lymphoma.

The chain employs TRBV27 and TRBJ2-3; no firm D call. Germline values: CDR1 MNHEY, CDR2 SMNVEV (reference sequence). This CDR3 is 12 amino acids long. The germline V and J ends were trimmed by 5 bases and 4 bases, with 7 bases remaining between them. CDR3 protein: CASSPVADTQYF. The CDR3, as DNA: TGTGCCAGCAGTCCTGTTGCAGATACGCAGTATTTT.

V is TRBV7-9 and J is TRBJ2-1; possible D gene TRBD2, 5 bases. CDR1 is SEHNR, CDR2 FQNEAQ, per germline (reference sequence). This CDR3 is 15 amino acids long. The V end lost 0 bases, the J end lost 3 bases, and 9 bases lay between the germline ends. CDR3 protein: CASSLARGSYNEQFF. In DNA form, the CDR3 reads TGTGCCAGCAGCTTAGCGCGAGGGAGCTACAATGAGCAGTTCTTC.

This chain links TRBV4-3 with TRBJ1-1; D not resolved. Trimming removed 0 bases from V and 6 bases from J, with 11 bases in between. The CDR3 is 14 residues long. Germline V gives CDR1 LGHNA, CDR2 YSLEER. The CDR3: CASSQDGRRAEAFF. In nucleotides, the CDR3 is TGCGCCAGCAGCCAAGACGGACGGAGGGCTGAAGCTTTCTTT.

V gene TRBV4-3 combines with J gene TRBJ2-1, with D uncertain. Germline CDR1 and CDR2: LGHNA and YSLEER. V dropped 2 bases and J dropped 9 bases, with 11 bases sitting between them. This CDR3 has 13 amino acids. CDR3 sequence: CASSQLPGGEQFF. In DNA, the CDR3 is TGCGCCAGCAGCCAACTTCCAGGCGGTGAGCAGTTCTTC.

The chain uses TRBV11-3 and TRBJ2-3; no clear D gene. The CDR3 runs 14 residues. Germline-derived CDR1 and CDR2 are SGHNT and YENEEA. The V gene lost 0 bases and the J gene lost 11 bases, with 15 bases spanning the gap. The CDR3 sequence is CASSLDYSNPLQYF. The CDR3 nucleotides are TGTGCCAGCAGCTTAGATTATAGTAACCCCCTGCAGTATTTT.

This chain uses TRBV2 with TRBJ2-2, with 7 bases matching TRBD2. J gave up 4 bases and V 3 bases, and 8 bases lay outside the gene matches. This CDR3 spans 16 amino acids. CDR1 is SNHLY and CDR2 is FYNNEI in the germline V gene. The DNA for the CDR3 is TGTGCCAGCAGTGACCTAGCGGCCTCGAGCACCGGGGAGCTGTTTTTT. Translation gives CASSDLAASSTGELFF.

V and J are TRBV11-2 and TRBJ2-2; either TRBD1 or TRBD2 may fit D (6 bases each). Germline CDR1 is SGHAT and CDR2 is FQNNGV. V was trimmed by 1 base and J by 0 bases, leaving 9 bases between them. The CDR3 runs to 16 residues. CDR3 DNA sequence: TGTGCCAGCAGCTTAGGGGGGGCAGCGAACACCGGGGAGCTGTTTTTT. It translates to CASSLGGAANTGELFF. The variable domain in full, with the rest retrieved from reference TRBV11-2 and TRBJ2-2, is EAGVAQSPRYKIIEKRQSVAFWCNPISGHATLYWYQQILGQGPKLLIQFQNNGVVDDSQLPKDRFSAERLKGVDSTLKIQPAKLEDSAVYLCASSLGGAANTGELFFGEGSRLTVL.

The gene calls are TRBV4-3 and TRBJ2-7; D might be TRBD2 (6 bases). V was shortened by 8 bases and J by 1 base, with 24 bases between the two germline ends. The germline V gene has CDR1 LGHNA and CDR2 YSLEER. The CDR3 contains 17 residues. The CDR3 spells CASAQNWGDPSSYEQYF. The DNA for the CDR3 is TGCGCCAGCGCTCAAAACTGGGGGGATCCATCTTCCTACGAGCAGTACTTC.

This chain links TRBV9 with TRBJ2-3; 8 bases line up with TRBD2. The ends lost 0 bases at V and 3 bases at J; junction bases unmatched: 6. The germline gives CDR1 SGDLS, CDR2 YYNGEE. The CDR3 loop spans 16 amino acids. The CDR3 DNA is TGTGCCAGCAGCGTAGAGGTAGCGGGGTCGACAGATACGCAGTATTTT. Protein sequence: CASSVEVAGSTDTQYF.

This clone was seen a single time. V is TRBV29-1 and J is TRBJ2-6, with 7 bases that match TRBD2. J lost 0 bases, V lost 6 bases, and 11 bases had no gene match. CDR1 and CDR2 from the germline V gene are SQVTM and ANQGSEA. The CDR3 covers 17 residues. The CDR3 nucleotides read TGCAGCGTAAAACCGGGACGGGAGGTCTCTGGGGCCAACGTCCTGACTTTC. This codes for CSVKPGREVSGANVLTF. Complete variable domain (other parts from reference TRBV29-1 and TRBJ2-6): SAVISQKPSRDICQRGTSLTIQCQVDSQVTMMFWYRQQPGQSLTLIATANQGSEATYESGFVIDKFPISRPNLTFSTLTVSNMSPEDSSIYLCSVKPGREVSGANVLTFGAGSRLTVL.

The chain links TRBV7-2 to TRBJ1-1, with 8 bases aligning to TRBD1. The CDR3 totals 15 residues. Germline lookup yields CDR1 SGHTA and CDR2 FQGNSA. Trimming removed 5 bases from V and 3 bases from J; junction bases left unmatched: 8. The CDR3 coding sequence is TGTGCCAGCAGCGCCCGACAGGGGTGGGACACTGAAGCTTTCTTT. It codes for CASSARQGWDTEAFF.

The chain employs TRBV11-2 and TRBJ2-1; D unresolved. The CDR3 loop spans 15 amino acids. Germline lookup yields CDR1 SGHAT and CDR2 FQNNGV. The V and J ends lost 2 bases and 4 bases respectively, with 12 bases between them. As DNA, the CDR3 is TGTGCCAGCAGCTTATCAGTGTCCGGATACAATGAGCAGTTCTTC. It specifies CASSLSVSGYNEQFF.

The V and J genes are TRBV18 and TRBJ2-2, with D unclear. This CDR3 spans 15 amino acids. Trimming took 1 base from V and 4 from J, leaving 10 bases between them. In germline, CDR1 is KGHSH, CDR2 LQKENI. CDR3 loop: CASSPRDDATGELFF. In nucleotides, the CDR3 is TGTGCCAGCTCACCACGCGACGATGCCACCGGGGAGCTGTTTTTT.

The chain joins TRBV2 to TRBJ2-1; unclear D gene. The CDR3 covers 12 residues. The V end was cut by 4 bases, the J end by 10 bases, with 11 bases between. Germline loops: CDR1 SNHLY, CDR2 FYNNEI. CDR3 amino acids: CASSVMLGEQFF. The CDR3 DNA is TGTGCCAGCAGTGTCATGCTGGGAGAGCAGTTCTTC. The full variable domain, rest sourced from reference TRBV2 and TRBJ2-1, is EPEVTQTPSHQVTQMGQEVILRCVPISNHLYFYWYRQILGQKVEFLVSFYNNEISEKSEIFDDQFSVERPDGSNFTLKIRSTKLEDSAMYFCASSVMLGEQFFGPGTRLTVL.

The chain recombines TRBV5-4 with TRBJ2-7, with D maybe TRBD2 (5 bases). The CDR3 extends over 13 amino acids. Germline V gene data show CDR1 as SGHNT and CDR2 as YYREEE (reference sequence). V was clipped by 1 base and J by 7 bases, with 12 bases between them. CDR3 loop: CASSLFGPGEQYF. The CDR3 region has the DNA TGTGCCAGCAGCTTGTTTGGGCCGGGGGAGCAGTACTTC.

The rearrangement joins TRBV29-1 to TRBJ1-5; no clear D gene. CDR1 and CDR2 from the germline V gene are SQVTM and ANQGSEA. CDR3 size: 11 residues. V was trimmed by 4 bases and J by 9 bases, leaving 10 bases between them. CDR3 sequence (DNA): TGCAGCGTTGGTCAAGAGTGGCCCCAGCATTTT. This gives the protein CSVGQEWPQHF.

This clone came up once. The chain employs TRBV6-9 and TRBJ1-2, with a possible D match to TRBD1 (6 bases). Germline V gives CDR1 MNHGY, CDR2 SVAAGI. The CDR3 spans 14 residues. Between the trimmed V and J ends, which lost 3 bases and 8 bases, there was a span of 16 bases. The CDR3 here is CASSYSRLQGGYTF. Here the CDR3 DNA reads TGTGCCAGCAGTTACTCGAGATTACAGGGCGGCTACACCTTC.

CDR3 sequence reads: CAVQGSSYEQYF. CDR3 in DNA: TGTGCAGTACAGGGGAGCTCCTACGAGCAGTACTTC. The chain combines TRBV6-1 with TRBJ2-7; TRBD1 aligns across 7 bases. CDR1 is MNHNS, CDR2 SASEGT, per germline. CDR3 length: 12 residues.

This clone has just one count. The chain joins TRBV10-3 to TRBJ2-3, with D possibly called TRBD1 or TRBD2 (5 bases each). The CDR3 consists of 14 residues. Trimming cost V 2 bases and J 1 base, with 7 bases left between them. From germline, CDR1 is ENHRY and CDR2 SYGVKD. CDR3 sequence reads: CAISEGGRTDTQYF. The CDR3 nucleotides are TGTGCCATCAGTGAGGGGGGACGCACAGATACGCAGTATTTT.

The genes are TRBV6-5 and TRBJ2-7; weak D call: TRBD1 (6 bases). CDR1 is MNHEY, CDR2 SVGAGI, per germline. V was trimmed by 2 bases and J by 2 bases, leaving 10 bases between them. The CDR3 extends over 14 amino acids. The chain's CDR3 is CASSYAGETYEQYF. CDR3 DNA sequence: TGTGCCAGCAGTTACGCAGGGGAAACCTACGAGCAGTACTTC.

This clone has a single count. The chain uses TRBV28 and TRBJ1-4; a possible D gene is TRBD1 (5 bases). V shed 5 bases and J shed 6 bases, with 13 bases lying between them. This CDR3 spans 14 amino acids. The germline gives CDR1 MDHEN, CDR2 SYDVKM. The chain's CDR3 is CASSERGKYEKLFF. The CDR3 DNA follows: TGTGCCAGCAGTGAGCGGGGGAAATATGAAAAACTGTTTTTT.

This chain connects TRBV7-3 to TRBJ2-7; no definite D call. This CDR3 contains 14 residues. CDR1 SGHTA and CDR2 FQGTGA come from the germline V gene. With 4 bases removed from V and 2 bases from J, the gap between germline ends came to 12 bases. The CDR3 loop reads CASSSYLYPYEQYF. Written as DNA, the CDR3 is TGTGCCAGCAGCTCTTACCTCTACCCCTACGAGCAGTACTTC.

J is TRBJ2-5 and V is TRBV5-1; possible D gene TRBD2, 5 bases. V was trimmed by 6 bases and J by 3 bases, leaving 15 bases between them. The germline V gene has CDR1 SGHRS and CDR2 YFSETQ. The CDR3 contains 14 residues. The CDR3, as DNA: TGCGCCAGCAAAGACGAGGACTTAAAAGAGACCCAGTACTTC. Amino acid sequence: CASKDEDLKETQYF.

V and J are TRBV19 and TRBJ2-7; 7 nucleotides align to TRBD1. The junction had 6 bases not matched to a gene; V was cut back by 10 bases and J by 0 bases. CDR3 length: 13 residues. In germline, CDR1 is LNHDA, CDR2 SQIVND (reference sequence). This CDR3 is CATRQGFSYEQYF. The DNA for the CDR3 is TGTGCCACTAGACAGGGCTTCTCCTACGAGCAGTACTTC.

The rearrangement uses TRBV29-1 and TRBJ2-6, with D maybe TRBD1 (6 bases). The V and J ends lost 6 bases and 1 base respectively, with 25 bases between them. CDR1 is SQVTM, CDR2 ANQGSEA, per germline. The CDR3 loop spans 19 amino acids. The CDR3 nucleotides read TGCAGCGTCCCCTCCGCAAAACTCCCCCAGGGGTCTGGGGCCAACGTCCTGACTTTC. This gives the protein CSVPSAKLPQGSGANVLTF.

The chain combines TRBV9 with TRBJ2-7; 8 bases line up with TRBD1. The V segment lost 3 bases and the J segment 6 bases; nucleotides outside the gene matches: 14. This CDR3 comprises 16 residues. Germline V CDR1 and CDR2: SGDLS, YYNGEE. The CDR3 loop reads CASSARPGQVPFEQYF. For the CDR3, the DNA is TGTGCCAGCAGCGCACGACCGGGACAGGTCCCTTTCGAGCAGTACTTC. The full variable domain, in which reference TRBV9 and TRBJ2-7 provide the parts outside the CDR3, is DSGVTQTPKHLITATGQRVTLRCSPRSGDLSVYWYQQSLDQGLQFLIQYYNGEERAKGNILERFSAQQFPDLHSELNLSSLELGDSALYFCASSARPGQVPFEQYFGPGTRLTVT.

V is TRBV6-5 and J is TRBJ2-7; tentatively, D is TRBD2 (6 bases). CDR3 length: 12 amino acids. V was pared by 8 bases and J by 0 bases, with 8 bases between. Germline V gene lookup returns CDR1 MNHEY and CDR2 SVGAGI. CDR3 sequence: CASGTFSYEQYF. CDR3 in DNA: TGTGCCAGCGGGACTTTCTCCTACGAGCAGTACTTC.

The chain joins TRBV5-5 to TRBJ1-2; D may be TRBD1 (6 bases). This CDR3 region has 15 residues. Germline values: CDR1 SGHKS, CDR2 YYEKEE (reference sequence). V was cut by 4 bases and J by 3 bases, with 16 bases left in between. CDR3 coding DNA: TGTGCCAGCAGCCCTGCTTGGGGGGCGGACTATGGCTACACCTTC. It is translated as CASSPAWGADYGYTF. The variable domain in full, with the rest retrieved from reference TRBV5-5 and TRBJ1-2, is DAGVTQSPTHLIKTRGQQVTLRCSPISGHKSVSWYQQVLGQGPQFIFQYYEKEERGRGNFPDRFSARQFPNYSSELNVNALLLGDSALYLCASSPAWGADYGYTFGSGTRLTVV.

V and J are TRBV7-9 and TRBJ2-3; possible D gene TRBD2, 6 bases. V was clipped by 5 bases and J by 6 bases, with 9 bases between them. The length of the CDR3 is 12 residues. Looked up from germline, CDR1 is SEHNR and CDR2 is FQNEAQ (reference sequence). CDR3 nucleotides: TGTGCCAGCAGCCCTAGCGCTGATACGCAGTATTTT. This translates into CASSPSADTQYF.

This clone occurred once. The V gene is TRBV4-3, the J gene TRBJ2-7; D remains ambiguous. Germline V gene data show CDR1 as LGHNA and CDR2 as YSLEER. V was trimmed by 0 bases and J by 6 bases, leaving 9 bases between them. This CDR3 has 13 amino acids. CDR3 sequence: CASSQERWSEQYF. The CDR3 DNA reads TGCGCCAGCAGCCAAGAAAGATGGTCCGAGCAGTACTTC.

The CDR3 loop is CASSLSHQETQYF. CDR3 coding DNA: TGTGCCAGCAGCTTATCCCACCAAGAGACCCAGTACTTC. The rearrangement uses TRBV7-2 and TRBJ2-5; D unclear. Germline-derived CDR1 and CDR2 are SGHTA and FQGNSA. V dropped 2 bases and J dropped 0 bases, with 4 bases sitting between them. The CDR3 runs to 13 residues.

The J gene is TRBJ1-2, the V gene TRBV7-8; 8 bases align to TRBD1. Unmatched junction bases numbered 10, after V lost 5 bases and J lost 5 bases. Germline CDR1 SGHVS, CDR2 FQNEAQ. The CDR3 runs 15 residues. The CDR3 bases are TGTGCCAGCAGCCTCACCCAGGGGGCCGGTTATGGCTACACCTTC. Residues: CASSLTQGAGYGYTF.